This paragraph reports one TCR beta chain. This sample is drawn from a study of T cell changes during pregnancy in multiple sclerosis. Clones were read by immunoSEQ multiplex PCR, and TCRdb kept only the in-frame ones, dropping some. The sample lists 80,000 to 130,000 clones, approximately 94% occurring once. The CDR3 runs 12 residues. Germline V CDR1 and CDR2: SGHKS, YYEKEE (reference sequence). Trimming shortened V by 4 bases and J by 5 bases, and 8 bases separated the two germline ends. Sequencing used peripheral blood, obtained before pregnancy. This TCR derives from a female donor with multiple sclerosis, enrolled in a pregnancy study. The chain employs TRBV5-5 and TRBJ2-3, with a tentative D call TRBD2 (6 bases). CDR3 nucleotide sequence: TGTGCCAGCAGCCCCGGGGGAGATACGCAGTATTTT. It yields the protein CASSPGGDTQYF.